This T cell receptor beta chain comes out of a study of blood T cell repertoires in COVID-19 (dated by TCRdb to the early 2020s). Study-level background: The collaborator samples originated in the United States, Italy and Spain and spanned the acute and convalescent phases of COVID-19. The dataset comprised deeply sampled blood TCRbeta repertoires from subjects exposed to, actively infected with, or recovered from COVID-19. The sample metadata nearly always contained a de-identified subject ID, COVID-19 status, age in years and sex. The prospective study material was composed of cDNA or gDNA derived from T cells, B-cell-depleted T cells, or PBMCs. Where HLA class I and class II types were available, the types were taken from metadata supplied by the sample provider, not from assay-based typing. The repertoires were released in a freely available public database intended as a resource for research on the immune response to SARS-CoV-2. Samples were obtained from the ongoing ImmuneRACE study (first 160 participants) and from roughly 1,300 subjects provided by 6 global collaborators.

There are 16 amino acids in the CDR3, from cysteine to phenylalanine inclusive. The entry retains the CDR3 DNA only, 48 bases that are in frame from base 1. As regards this clone: There is no known antigen for this receptor. The input lacks base qualities; no much larger clone sits a single base away.

One collaborating source in Seattle enrolled patients while the patients were actively infected and followed the patients over time throughout the course of disease. Collaborating institutions collected whole blood in K2EDTA tubes following their own protocols. For TCRbeta analysis, collaborators shipped samples as frozen whole blood, isolated PBMCs, or DNA extracted from either of those sample types. General conclusions and limits of the study: How much clinical and demographic metadata was included differed by source and by participant, and the metadata was provided uncurated.

TCRbeta CDR3 regions were amplified from genomic DNA using the immunoSEQ Assay, a bias-controlled multiplex PCR. The original methods were these. The number of nucleated cells in each sample was estimated by amplification of reference gene primers within the assay. To quantify the absolute abundance of each unique TCRbeta CDR3 rearrangement, sequence reads were collapsed and filtered. For each sample, productive Simpson clonality was calculated as the square root of Simpson's diversity index across productive rearrangements. Held by TCRdb, this immuneACCESS table contains in-frame sequences only and omits some clones. Under half of the omission traces to an unresolved V gene where checked; the cause of the rest is unknown. The V and J calls and clone size come from that table; D and trimming were worked out from the DNA. The sample table records roughly 380,000 clones; over 75% of these occur just once. Roughly 1.5% of the sample lies in the top ten.

The specimen was peripheral blood. The sequence is built from TRBV1 and TRBJ2-5; the table calls TRBD2, which could not be checked here. TRBV1 is a listed pseudogene. The receptor's source is a woman between 40 and 50 years old with COVID-19, enrolled during active disease. The CDR3 protein is CTSSQAHGLRQETQYF. The bases read TGCACCAGCAGCCAAGCCCACGGACTCCGCCAAGAGACCCAGTACTTC.